These 5 T cell receptor beta chains came from one sample sequenced in a study of blood T cells in healthy people across ages (dated by TCRdb to between 2014 and 2016). Receptors were amplified or captured by 5' RACE. This sample was sequenced with an Illumina HiSeq 2500. The second PCR ran for roughly 7 to 12 cycles and used a J-beta primer mix along with a sample-barcoded 5' primer. In-frame beta chains were kept once TCRdb had trimmed the public reads at Q25 with fastp and called clones with MiXCR. CDR3 protein duplicates are merged, each entry listing the most common genes and DNA. Within this sample are 750,000 to 950,000 distinct CDR3 sequences, with 29% of them counted one time only. Roughly 10% of the sample lies in the top ten. This sample also belongs to another study, concerning T cells of mothers and their children.

The material sequenced was blood. The receptors derive from a middle-aged woman in good health.

J is TRBJ1-4 and V is TRBV2; D not certain. The CDR3 consists of 15 residues. In germline, CDR1 is SNHLY, CDR2 FYNNEI. Trimming stripped 4 bases from V and 8 bases from J, with 17 bases between. The CDR3 DNA sequence: TGTGCCAGCAGTGCAAGGCCTCCCCCCAACGAAAAACTGTTTTTT. It codes for CASSARPPPNEKLFF. The full variable domain, completed using reference TRBV2 and TRBJ1-4, is EPEVTQTPSHQVTQMGQEVILRCVPISNHLYFYWYRQILGQKVEFLVSFYNNEISEKSEIFDDQFSVERPDGSNFTLKIRSTKLEDSAMYFCASSARPPPNEKLFFGSGTQLSVL.

This chain links TRBV12-3 or TRBV12-4 with TRBJ1-1; D not resolved. The CDR3 consists of 15 residues. V shed 4 bases and J shed 8 bases, with 20 bases lying between them. As DNA, the CDR3 is TGTGCCAGCAGTTCCAGAGGTGGCCCACTCGAAGAAGCTTTCTTT. Residues: CASSSRGGPLEEAFF.

This clonotype was observed a handful of times. The chain uses TRBV12-3 or TRBV12-4 and TRBJ2-1, with 10 bases aligning to TRBD2. V was clipped by 3 bases and J by 5 bases; unmatched bases: 1. This CDR3 region has 14 residues. The CDR3 bases are TGTGCCAGCAGTTTTAGCGGGGGGAACAATGAGCAGTTCTTC. It is translated as CASSFSGGNNEQFF.

This clonotype was observed at least ten times. The DNA for the CDR3 is TGCAGTGCTAGCAGGACTAGTAACACCGGGGAGCTGTTTTTT. This translates into CSASRTSNTGELFF. The V and J genes are TRBV20-1 and TRBJ2-2, with 7 bases lining up with TRBD2. The CDR3 length is 14 residues. The junction had 3 bases not matched to a gene; V was cut back by 3 bases and J by 2 bases. From germline, CDR1 is DFQATT and CDR2 SNEGSKA (reference sequence).

This CDR3 reads CASSLSGDRGLGELFF. The CDR3 coding sequence is TGTGCCAGCAGTTTATCCGGGGACAGGGGGCTTGGGGAGCTGTTTTTT. This rearrangement joins TRBV27 to TRBJ2-2, with 12 bases lining up with TRBD1. CDR3 length equals 16 residues. Germline CDR1 is MNHEY and CDR2 is SMNVEV (reference sequence). The V gene end was trimmed by 0 bases and the J gene end by 8 bases; junction bases not matched to a gene: 4.